These T cell receptor beta chains were read from a single sample in a study of shared T cell receptors in the human thymus. Assay: immunoSEQ multiplex PCR; the TCRdb copy retains only in-frame clones and omits some. Here the sample spans a few hundred thousand clones, roughly 94% being singletons. Sequencing was performed on thymocytes. The origin of the receptors is a human donor. Both conserved end residues are part of each CDR3. The D gene is left open where the match is weak. Not all rows give a size; the values are once, few, many and, for expanded clones, a class.

TGTGCCAGCAGCTTAAAGTTAAGGGGTGGAGTGGATACGCAGTATTTT | CASSLKLRGGVDTQYF | . | TRBJ2-3 | . | TRBV7-3
TGCGCCAGCAGCCATTTCAACGACTACAATGAGCAGTTCTTC | CASSHFNDYNEQFF | . | TRBJ2-1 | . | TRBV4-3
TGTGCCAGCAGCTTAACTTCGGGTAGACTGAATGAGCAGTTCTTC | CASSLTSGRLNEQFF | . | TRBJ2-1 | . | TRBV7-3
TGCGCCAGCAGCCGCCGCCCCTCCTACGAGCAGTACTTC | CASSRRPSYEQYF | . | TRBJ2-7 | . | TRBV5-1
TGTGCCAGCACCAACCGGGGGTATTTGCATCAGCCCCAGCATTTT | CASTNRGYLHQPQHF | . | TRBJ1-5 | . | TRBV11-3
TGTGCCATCAGACCGACAGGGAGTAACTATGGCTACACCTTC | CAIRPTGSNYGYTF | TRBD1 | TRBJ1-2 | . | TRBV10-3
TGTGCCAGCAGCTTGGCGCTCGGGGGCAACTACGAGCAGTACTTC | CASSLALGGNYEQYF | . | TRBJ2-7 | . | TRBV5-6
TGTGCCAGCAGCCCCGGCTATGGCAATGAGCAGTTCTTC | CASSPGYGNEQFF | . | TRBJ2-1 | . | TRBV11-2
TGTGCCAGCACCGAGGTGGCGATTGGAAACACCATATATTTT | CASTEVAIGNTIYF | . | TRBJ1-3 | . | TRBV2
TGTGCCAGCAGCTTCAAGGGACTAGCGGGAGCTCAGGCCTCCTACAATGAGCAGTTCTTC | CASSFKGLAGAQASYNEQFF | TRBD2 | TRBJ2-1 | . | TRBV11-3
TGTGCCAGCAGCGTATTAGCGGCTCACAATGAGCAGTTCTTC | CASSVLAAHNEQFF | . | TRBJ2-1 | . | TRBV25-1
TGTGCCAGCAGCTTAGATAGCCCCCTGTTGAGGACTGACTCCTACGAGCAGTACTTC | CASSLDSPLLRTDSYEQYF | . | TRBJ2-7 | . | TRBV7-9
TGTGCCAGCATCTCCCCGGTCCAGAAGCAGTACTTC | CASISPVQKQYF | . | TRBJ2-7 | . | TRBV6-5
TGTGCCAGCAGCATGGGGAGCGGGAGGGCCTATGGGGAGCAGTTCTTC | CASSMGSGRAYGEQFF | TRBD2 | TRBJ2-1 | few | TRBV28
TGTGCCTGGAGTAGGGGATGCTACACCGGGGAGCTGTTTTTT | CAWSRGCYTGELFF | . | TRBJ2-2 | . | TRBV30
TGTGCCAGCAGCCCCTACCCCATCGGATCTGGAAACACCATATATTTT | CASSPYPIGSGNTIYF | . | TRBJ1-3 | . | TRBV13
TGCGCCACCCAGAGGGGACTAGCGGGATCTAGCACAGATACGCAGTATTTT | CATQRGLAGSSTDTQYF | TRBD2 | TRBJ2-3 | once | TRBV5-1
TGTGCCAGCAGTTCAACCCCCATTGGGTCTAGCGGGCGAATGCACGAGCAGTACTTC | CASSSTPIGSSGRMHEQYF | TRBD2 | TRBJ2-7 | . | TRBV27
TGTGCCAGCAGTAAACGGCAGGGTCAGATTTTTAACACTGAAGCTTTCTTT | CASSKRQGQIFNTEAFF | . | TRBJ1-1 | . | TRBV28
TGTGCCTGGAAAAGGGCCCCTTGGACCGGCGAGCAGTACTTC | CAWKRAPWTGEQYF | . | TRBJ2-7 | . | TRBV30
TGTGCCAGCTCACCATGGAGGCAGGTTGGCAATCAGCCCCAGCATTTT | CASSPWRQVGNQPQHF | . | TRBJ1-5 | . | TRBV18
TGTGCCAGCAGTTCCTGGACTAGCGGGAGTGTTGCGAATGAGCAGTTCTTC | CASSSWTSGSVANEQFF | TRBD2 | TRBJ2-1 | . | TRBV27
TGTGCCAGCAGCTTGACATTCTATCAGCCCCAGCATTTT | CASSLTFYQPQHF | . | TRBJ1-5 | once | TRBV7-8
TGTGCCAGCAGTTACCCCGGGCGGGCCGATGGCTACACCTTC | CASSYPGRADGYTF | . | TRBJ1-2 | . | TRBV6-5
TGTGCCAGCAGCAAAGGAGGGTTTGTCAAAAACATTCAGTACTTC | CASSKGGFVKNIQYF | . | TRBJ2-4 | . | TRBV25-1
TGTGCCAGCAGCCCCGGACTAGCGGGAGTAAATGAGCAGTTCTTC | CASSPGLAGVNEQFF | TRBD2 | TRBJ2-1 | . | TRBV5-6
TGCGCCAGCAGTGAAGTGGGCCTACTTAGCACAGATACGCAGTATTTT | CASSEVGLLSTDTQYF | . | TRBJ2-3 | . | TRBV10-1
TGTGCCAGCAGATCACAGCGGGAGGTTATATCCTACGAGCAGTACTTC | CASRSQREVISYEQYF | TRBD2 | TRBJ2-7 | . | TRBV28